A single sample is the source of the 13 T cell receptor beta chains below, sequenced in a study of PD-1 blockade in classical Hodgkin lymphoma. Time point defined: cycle 4 day 1 (C4D1), after six to seven weeks of nivolumab. Every single patient, without exception, relapsed after autologous stem cell transplantation, and brentuximab vedotin exposure varied. Sequencing used immunoSEQ multiplex PCR; TCRdb keeps in-frame clones, though not all of them. Of just under 65,000 clones in the sample, over 85% were seen once. Material: peripheral blood mononuclear cells (PBMCs), obtained before the fourth cycle of nivolumab. The receptors derive from a human donor with classical Hodgkin lymphoma.

The V and J genes are TRBV9 and TRBJ2-2; D is undetermined. This CDR3 has 15 residues. Germline V CDR1 and CDR2: SGDLS, YYNGEE. With 0 bases removed from V and 0 bases from J, the gap between germline ends came to 6 bases. CDR3 loop: CASSVGGTNTGELFF. The CDR3 DNA is TGTGCCAGCAGCGTAGGGGGAACGAACACCGGGGAGCTGTTTTTT.

This chain joins TRBV4-1 and TRBJ2-5; D is possibly TRBD2 (5 bases). The ends were cut back, 5 bases at V and 1 base at J, with 17 bases in the middle. The germline CDR1 and CDR2 sequences are MGHRA and YSYEKL. The CDR3 loop spans 16 amino acids. The CDR3 here is CASSLTEASGQETQYF. The CDR3 nucleotides are TGCGCCAGCAGCTTAACCGAGGCGAGCGGCCAAGAGACCCAGTACTTC.

The V gene is TRBV4-1, the J gene TRBJ1-5; D remains ambiguous. Trimming left V 3 bases short and J 4 bases short, with 10 bases between. Per germline, CDR1 MGHRA and CDR2 YSYEKL. CDR3 length: 14 amino acids. The CDR3 reads CASSQSIENQPQHF. The CDR3 DNA is TGCGCCAGCAGCCAGTCCATAGAGAATCAGCCCCAGCATTTT.

The CDR3 DNA reads TGTGCCTGGATCAGGGGAGGGCTAGCGGACAATGAGCAGTTCTTC. Amino acids: CAWIRGGLADNEQFF. J is TRBJ2-1 and V is TRBV30; TRBD2 is a possible D gene (7 bases). V was pared by 4 bases and J by 5 bases, with 18 bases between. Germline V gene lookup returns CDR1 GTSNPN and CDR2 SVGIG (reference sequence). The CDR3 sequence is 15 residues long.

The chain joins TRBV4-1 to TRBJ2-1; D is unclear. The CDR3 runs to 16 residues. V was cut by 0 bases and J by 2 bases, with 11 bases left in between. Germline CDR1 is MGHRA and CDR2 is YSYEKL. CDR3: CASSQDVAATYNEQFF. The DNA for the CDR3 is TGCGCCAGCAGCCAAGATGTGGCAGCTACCTACAATGAGCAGTTCTTC.

This chain connects TRBV7-8 to TRBJ2-1; D not certain. In germline, CDR1 is SGHVS, CDR2 FQNEAQ. V gave up 3 bases and J gave up 6 bases, with 3 bases separating them. CDR3 length: 11 amino acids. This CDR3 reads CASSFGNEQFF. The CDR3 nucleotides are TGTGCCAGCAGCTTCGGCAATGAGCAGTTCTTC.

The gene calls are TRBV7-6 and TRBJ2-7; 10 bases map to TRBD2. CDR3 length equals 16 residues. CDR1 is SGHVS and CDR2 is FNYEAQ in the germline V gene. V dropped 2 bases and J dropped 0; count of bases not matched to a gene: 4. This CDR3 is CASSLSPSGSSYEQYF. The CDR3 nucleotides are TGTGCCAGCAGCTTATCCCCTAGCGGGAGCTCCTACGAGCAGTACTTC.

The rearrangement links TRBV18 to TRBJ1-3, with TRBD1 identical over 8 bases. Germline V lookup: CDR1 KGHSH, CDR2 LQKENI. Trimming removed 3 bases from V and 7 bases from J; junction bases left unmatched: 8. The CDR3 has 15 residues. The CDR3 region is CASSPMTGVVNTIYF. The CDR3 region has the DNA TGTGCCAGCTCACCCATGACAGGGGTCGTCAACACCATATATTTT.

The V gene is TRBV2, the J gene TRBJ2-7; 8 nucleotides agree with TRBD1. The CDR3 spans 15 residues. The germline V gene has CDR1 SNHLY and CDR2 FYNNEI. The trim removed 3 bases at V and 7 bases at J, leaving 11 bases unmatched. Here the CDR3 DNA reads TGTGCCAGCAGTGATTTGACAGGGGCCGTTTGGGAGCAGTACTTC. Its translation: CASSDLTGAVWEQYF.

The rearrangement joins TRBV6-5 to TRBJ2-7; 10 nucleotides match TRBD2. The CDR3 sequence is 14 residues long. Trimming cost V 6 bases and J 7 bases; bases outside gene matches: 9. From germline, CDR1 is MNHEY and CDR2 SVGAGI. The CDR3 bases are TGTGCCAGCAGCACGCTAGCGGGGGTAGGTGAGCAGTACTTC. Protein: CASSTLAGVGEQYF.

The sample holds one count of this clone. CDR3 residues: CASSVAGEYEQYF. CDR3 DNA sequence: TGTGCCAGCAGCGTTGCAGGGGAATACGAGCAGTACTTC. The rearrangement links TRBV11-2 to TRBJ2-7; TRBD1 is a possible D gene (6 bases). The CDR3 length is 13 residues. Germline CDR1 SGHAT, CDR2 FQNNGV. The V end lost 5 bases, the J end lost 4 bases, and 12 bases lay between the germline ends. The full variable domain, in which reference TRBV11-2 and TRBJ2-7 provide the parts outside the CDR3, is EAGVAQSPRYKIIEKRQSVAFWCNPISGHATLYWYQQILGQGPKLLIQFQNNGVVDDSQLPKDRFSAERLKGVDSTLKIQPAKLEDSAVYLCASSVAGEYEQYFGPGTRLTVT.

The V gene is TRBV10-3, the J gene TRBJ2-5; D is unclear. This CDR3 has 13 amino acids. In germline, CDR1 is ENHRY, CDR2 SYGVKD. Trimming pared 11 bases from V and 0 bases from J, leaving 13 bases between. CDR3 in amino acids: CAVRRSYQETQYF. The CDR3 nucleotides are TGTGCCGTTCGGCGGTCGTACCAAGAGACCCAGTACTTC.

The chain carries TRBV4-1 and TRBJ2-2; the D gene could be TRBD1 or TRBD2 (5 bases each). In germline, CDR1 is MGHRA, CDR2 YSYEKL. V shed 1 base and J shed 4 bases, with 13 bases lying between them. This CDR3 comprises 16 residues. CDR3 DNA sequence: TGCGCCAGCAGCCAAGCGGCAGGGACGACCACCGGGGAGCTGTTTTTT. Translated: CASSQAAGTTTGELFF.